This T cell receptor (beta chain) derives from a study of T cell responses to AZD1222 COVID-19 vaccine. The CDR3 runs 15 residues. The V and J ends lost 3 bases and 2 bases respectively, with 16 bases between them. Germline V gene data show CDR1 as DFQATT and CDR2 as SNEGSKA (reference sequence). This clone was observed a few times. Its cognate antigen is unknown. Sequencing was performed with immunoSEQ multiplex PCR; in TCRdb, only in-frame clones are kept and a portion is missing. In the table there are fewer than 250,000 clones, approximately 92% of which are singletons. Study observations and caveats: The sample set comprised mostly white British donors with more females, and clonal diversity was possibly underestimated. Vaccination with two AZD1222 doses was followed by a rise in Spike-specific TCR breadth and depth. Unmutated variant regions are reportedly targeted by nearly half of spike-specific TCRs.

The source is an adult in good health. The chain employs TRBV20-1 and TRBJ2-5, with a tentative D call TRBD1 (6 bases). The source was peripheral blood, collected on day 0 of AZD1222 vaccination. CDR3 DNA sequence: TGCAGTGCTAGTAGGGACACTATGAGTCAAGAGACCCAGTACTTC. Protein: CSASRDTMSQETQYF.